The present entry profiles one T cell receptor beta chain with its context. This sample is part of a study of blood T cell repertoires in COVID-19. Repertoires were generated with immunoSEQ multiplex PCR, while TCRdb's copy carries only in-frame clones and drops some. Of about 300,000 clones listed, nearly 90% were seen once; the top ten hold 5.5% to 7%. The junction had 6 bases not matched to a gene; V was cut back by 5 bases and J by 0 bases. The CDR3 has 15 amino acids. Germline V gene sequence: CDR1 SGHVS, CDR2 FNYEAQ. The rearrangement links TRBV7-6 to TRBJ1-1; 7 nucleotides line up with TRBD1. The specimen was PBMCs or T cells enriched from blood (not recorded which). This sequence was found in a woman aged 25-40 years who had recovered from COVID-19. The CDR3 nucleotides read TGTGCCAGCAGCGTAGGGACAGACATGAACACTGAAGCTTTCTTT. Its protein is CASSVGTDMNTEAFF.